This note documents a single T cell receptor (beta chain) sequence. Its antigen is not identified. The primer mix had 60 Vbeta and 13 Jbeta primers. Measured with immunoSEQ multiplex PCR; TCRdb has only the in-frame clones, and not every one. Seen here are some 150,000 clones, around 66% observed once, and the top ten hold over 2.5%. These data are taken from a study of cytomegalovirus exposure and HLA in healthy donors. Study conclusions and caveats: A later analysis linked a missense DCLRE1C variant to TCR beta V- and J-gene trimming.

Sample: PBMCs. The origin of this receptor is a woman in her twenties or thirties in good health and CMV-seropositive.

The CDR3 DNA follows: TGTGCCAGCAATCAGCGGGGGGCTAACAGACCAAGGACAGATACGCAGTATTTT. Translating it yields CASNQRGANRPRTDTQYF. The chain carries TRBV27 and TRBJ2-3, with 9 bases aligning to TRBD2. CDR3 size: 18 residues. Germline V CDR1 and CDR2: MNHEY, SMNVEV (reference sequence). J gave up 3 bases and V 7 bases, and 17 bases lay outside the gene matches.